The present entry profiles one T cell receptor (beta chain) with its context. This sample is part of a study of blood T cell repertoires in COVID-19. Overall study: Nucleic acid was either cDNA or gDNA, and it came from T cells, B-cell-depleted T cells, or PBMCs.

CDR3 length: 16 residues. Germline trimming cut 6 bases from V and 5 bases from J; bases unmatched to any gene: 14. CDR1 is SGHNT, CDR2 YYREEE, per germline (reference sequence). How the authors handled the data: Estimation of nucleated cell counts was performed using reference gene primer amplification. The data were produced by immunoSEQ multiplex PCR, yet TCRdb's version contains in-frame clones alone and is incomplete. Clone size and V and J calls were adopted from that table, with D and trimming inferred from the DNA. In the table there are under 300,000 clones, around nine tenths of which are singletons.

The receptor was derived from a woman aged 70-85 years with active or convalescent COVID-19. The sequenced sample was peripheral blood. J is TRBJ1-2 and V is TRBV5-4; 9 nucleotides align to TRBD1. DNA of the CDR3: TGTGCCAGCACGTCCCCGAGGACAGGGGAGACTTATGGCTACACCTTC. It codes for CASTSPRTGETYGYTF.